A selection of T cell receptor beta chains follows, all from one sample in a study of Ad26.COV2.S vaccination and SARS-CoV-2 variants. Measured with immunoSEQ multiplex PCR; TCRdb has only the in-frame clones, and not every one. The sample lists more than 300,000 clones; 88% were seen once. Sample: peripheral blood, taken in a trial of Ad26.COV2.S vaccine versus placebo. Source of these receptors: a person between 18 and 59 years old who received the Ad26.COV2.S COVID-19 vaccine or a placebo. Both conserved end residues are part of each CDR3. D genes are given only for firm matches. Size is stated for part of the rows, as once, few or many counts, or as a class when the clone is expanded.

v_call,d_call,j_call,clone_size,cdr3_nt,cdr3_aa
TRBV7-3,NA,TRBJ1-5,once,TGTGCCAGCAGCTTAGACGGTTATCAGCCCCAGCATTTT,CASSLDGYQPQHF
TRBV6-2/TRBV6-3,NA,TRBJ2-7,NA,TGTGCCAGCAGTTACGATGGGACATCCCCCTACGAGCAGTACTTC,CASSYDGTSPYEQYF
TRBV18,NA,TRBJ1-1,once,TGTGCCAGCTCACCCGGACAGAACACTGAAGCTTTCTTT,CASSPGQNTEAFF
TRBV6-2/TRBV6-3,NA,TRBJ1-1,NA,TGTGCCAGCAGTGAGTTAGGGACGGGGAACACTGAAGCTTTCTTT,CASSELGTGNTEAFF
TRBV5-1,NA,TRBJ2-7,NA,TGCGCCAGCACTTACACAGTAAAGTCCTACGAGCAGTACTTC,CASTYTVKSYEQYF
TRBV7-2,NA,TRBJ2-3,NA,TGTGCCAGCAGCTTGTCCAGCTTCACAGATACGCAGTATTTT,CASSLSSFTDTQYF
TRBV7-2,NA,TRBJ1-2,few,TGTGCCAGCAGCTCAATCAGATCCTATGGCTACACCTTC,CASSSIRSYGYTF
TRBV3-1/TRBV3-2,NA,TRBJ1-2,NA,TGTGCCAGCAGCCAAGGTAGAAGGGGAGCCTATGGCTACACCTTC,CASSQGRRGAYGYTF
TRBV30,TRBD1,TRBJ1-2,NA,TGTGCCTGGAGTGCAGGGGGCTATGGCTACACCTTC,CAWSAGGYGYTF
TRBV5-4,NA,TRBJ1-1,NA,TGTGCCAGCAGCTTGGACGTGTTGAACACTGAAGCTTTCTTT,CASSLDVLNTEAFF
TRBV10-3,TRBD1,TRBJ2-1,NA,TGTGCCACACAAGGGACAGGACTCTCCTACAATGAGCAGTTCTTC,CATQGTGLSYNEQFF